This paragraph reports one TCR beta chain. The antigen remains undetermined. These data come from a study of blood T cells in healthy people across ages. Study-wide findings and caveats: Older individuals had lower TCR beta diversity per million T cells (the decline was roughly linear).

The CDR3 is 15 residues long. The ends were cut back, 7 bases at V and 1 base at J, with 14 bases in the middle. Germline values: CDR1 MDHEN, CDR2 SYDVKM. The donors, healthy Caucasians from Russia, were aged 6 to 90. Alongside a J-beta primer mix, a sample-barcoded 5' primer served in a second PCR lasting about 7 to 11 cycles. Per sample, CDR3-containing paired-end reads numbered at least 2.5 million. TCRdb re-called the 5' RACE reads through MiXCR, storing one row per CDR3 protein. The sample contains around 990,000 distinct CDR3 sequences, 35% to 40% of which appear only once. The sequence came from a man younger than 30 in good health. V is TRBV28 and J is TRBJ1-5; perhaps TRBD1 as D (5 bases). Sequencing input: blood. The CDR3 nucleotides read TGTGCCAGCAACTCCGGGACGGGGAGCAATCAGCCCCAGCATTTT. Encoded protein: CASNSGTGSNQPQHF.